This TCR beta chain came from a study of shared clonotypes between healthy human individuals. Points from the study as a whole: Rarefaction exposed incomplete sorted-subset sequencing despite large depth. The donor pool, a small one, limited the genetic and exposure-history diversity represented.

Clones were read by immunoSEQ multiplex PCR, and TCRdb kept only the in-frame ones, dropping some. The data contain about 980,000 clones, less than 85% of them singletons. Caucasian adults residing in Nashville, Tennessee made up all the donors. Of note for this clone: Its antigen remains unidentified.

Germline values: CDR1 SGHAT, CDR2 FQNNGV. Trimming took 3 bases from V and 0 from J, leaving 6 bases between them. The CDR3 contains 13 residues. The chain recombines TRBV11-2 with TRBJ2-7, with TRBD2 as a possible D gene (5 bases). The material sequenced was memory CD4+ T cells sorted from blood. Subset defined: CD45RA-negative fraction. This TCR was sampled from a man aged 18 to 29 in good health. The CDR3 DNA sequence: TGTGCCAGCAGCTTTGGGAGCTCCTACGAGCAGTACTTC. Its translation: CASSFGSSYEQYF.